This T cell receptor (beta chain) comes out of a study of graft-versus-host responses after intestinal transplantation. Investigators plated around 200,000 CFSE-labeled responder cells together with around 200,000 irradiated stimulator cells labeled with violet dye. The CDR3 runs to 13 residues. V lost 6 bases to trimming and J lost 5 bases; unmatched junction nucleotides: 6. CDR1 is SGHRS, CDR2 YFSETQ, per germline. This clone was seen more than once but under ten times. Generated by immunoSEQ multiplex PCR, the TCRdb table keeps only in-frame clones and is missing some. The data show about 15,000 clones, with roughly 35% seen just once and roughly 2% held by the top ten.

The genes are TRBV5-1 and TRBJ2-7; TRBD1 aligns across 9 bases. The sequencing here drew on alloreactive CD8+ T cells from a mixed lymphocyte reaction culture, taken before intestinal transplant. Noted subset: CFSE-low proliferating T cells sorted from approximately 6-day pre-transplant mixed lymphocyte reaction (GvH or HvG direction). The clonotype originates from a human patient who received an intestinal transplant. CDR3 loop: CASNIGQGNEQYF. CDR3 in DNA: TGCGCCAGCAACATCGGACAGGGGAACGAGCAGTACTTC.